This TCR beta chain was profiled in a study of blood T cell repertoires in COVID-19. Study summary: The cDNA or gDNA used as material had been derived from T cells, B-cell-depleted T cells, or PBMCs.

After removal of 6 bases from V and 5 bases from J, the junction contained 2 bases not matched to a gene. Germline lookup yields CDR1 WSHSY and CDR2 SAAADI. CDR3 length equals 13 residues. Original data processing: Reference gene primers were amplified, and this amplification served to estimate nucleated cell counts. Sequenced by immunoSEQ multiplex PCR; TCRdb stores in-frame clones only, minus some. V, J and clone size reflect that table, while D and trimming were determined from the DNA. The table has some 200,000 clones, 84% seen once. The receptor's source is a human donor with acute or convalescent COVID-19. The donor label of this sample is uncertain. J is TRBJ2-1 and V is TRBV10-2, with TRBD2 matching 9 bases. The specimen sequenced was peripheral blood. In DNA form, the CDR3 reads TGCGCCAGCAGACTAGCGGGTCACAATGAGCAGTTCTTC. Its protein is CASRLAGHNEQFF.